This T cell receptor (beta chain) appears in the sequencing data of a study of blood T cells in healthy people across ages. The length of the CDR3 is 18 residues. Germline loops: CDR1 DFQATT, CDR2 SNEGSKA (reference sequence). Trimming left V 0 bases short and J 1 base short, with 21 bases between. The second PCR ran about 6 to 12 cycles with a sample-barcoded 5' primer and J-beta primers. Each cDNA molecule was tagged by a template-switch adaptor with 12 random nucleotides. From the 5' RACE reads, TCRdb called clonotypes with MiXCR, one entry per CDR3 protein. The sample lists some 1.6 million distinct CDR3 sequences, roughly a third seen once, with 11% in the top ten. This clonotype appeared a single time.

The receptor was isolated from a woman under 40 in good health. This chain links TRBV20-1 with TRBJ1-2; D is unresolved. The sequencing input was blood. The CDR3 sequence: CSARDSSSLWGFNYGYTF. CDR3 coding DNA: TGCAGTGCTAGAGATAGTTCGAGTTTGTGGGGTTTTAACTATGGCTACACCTTC.